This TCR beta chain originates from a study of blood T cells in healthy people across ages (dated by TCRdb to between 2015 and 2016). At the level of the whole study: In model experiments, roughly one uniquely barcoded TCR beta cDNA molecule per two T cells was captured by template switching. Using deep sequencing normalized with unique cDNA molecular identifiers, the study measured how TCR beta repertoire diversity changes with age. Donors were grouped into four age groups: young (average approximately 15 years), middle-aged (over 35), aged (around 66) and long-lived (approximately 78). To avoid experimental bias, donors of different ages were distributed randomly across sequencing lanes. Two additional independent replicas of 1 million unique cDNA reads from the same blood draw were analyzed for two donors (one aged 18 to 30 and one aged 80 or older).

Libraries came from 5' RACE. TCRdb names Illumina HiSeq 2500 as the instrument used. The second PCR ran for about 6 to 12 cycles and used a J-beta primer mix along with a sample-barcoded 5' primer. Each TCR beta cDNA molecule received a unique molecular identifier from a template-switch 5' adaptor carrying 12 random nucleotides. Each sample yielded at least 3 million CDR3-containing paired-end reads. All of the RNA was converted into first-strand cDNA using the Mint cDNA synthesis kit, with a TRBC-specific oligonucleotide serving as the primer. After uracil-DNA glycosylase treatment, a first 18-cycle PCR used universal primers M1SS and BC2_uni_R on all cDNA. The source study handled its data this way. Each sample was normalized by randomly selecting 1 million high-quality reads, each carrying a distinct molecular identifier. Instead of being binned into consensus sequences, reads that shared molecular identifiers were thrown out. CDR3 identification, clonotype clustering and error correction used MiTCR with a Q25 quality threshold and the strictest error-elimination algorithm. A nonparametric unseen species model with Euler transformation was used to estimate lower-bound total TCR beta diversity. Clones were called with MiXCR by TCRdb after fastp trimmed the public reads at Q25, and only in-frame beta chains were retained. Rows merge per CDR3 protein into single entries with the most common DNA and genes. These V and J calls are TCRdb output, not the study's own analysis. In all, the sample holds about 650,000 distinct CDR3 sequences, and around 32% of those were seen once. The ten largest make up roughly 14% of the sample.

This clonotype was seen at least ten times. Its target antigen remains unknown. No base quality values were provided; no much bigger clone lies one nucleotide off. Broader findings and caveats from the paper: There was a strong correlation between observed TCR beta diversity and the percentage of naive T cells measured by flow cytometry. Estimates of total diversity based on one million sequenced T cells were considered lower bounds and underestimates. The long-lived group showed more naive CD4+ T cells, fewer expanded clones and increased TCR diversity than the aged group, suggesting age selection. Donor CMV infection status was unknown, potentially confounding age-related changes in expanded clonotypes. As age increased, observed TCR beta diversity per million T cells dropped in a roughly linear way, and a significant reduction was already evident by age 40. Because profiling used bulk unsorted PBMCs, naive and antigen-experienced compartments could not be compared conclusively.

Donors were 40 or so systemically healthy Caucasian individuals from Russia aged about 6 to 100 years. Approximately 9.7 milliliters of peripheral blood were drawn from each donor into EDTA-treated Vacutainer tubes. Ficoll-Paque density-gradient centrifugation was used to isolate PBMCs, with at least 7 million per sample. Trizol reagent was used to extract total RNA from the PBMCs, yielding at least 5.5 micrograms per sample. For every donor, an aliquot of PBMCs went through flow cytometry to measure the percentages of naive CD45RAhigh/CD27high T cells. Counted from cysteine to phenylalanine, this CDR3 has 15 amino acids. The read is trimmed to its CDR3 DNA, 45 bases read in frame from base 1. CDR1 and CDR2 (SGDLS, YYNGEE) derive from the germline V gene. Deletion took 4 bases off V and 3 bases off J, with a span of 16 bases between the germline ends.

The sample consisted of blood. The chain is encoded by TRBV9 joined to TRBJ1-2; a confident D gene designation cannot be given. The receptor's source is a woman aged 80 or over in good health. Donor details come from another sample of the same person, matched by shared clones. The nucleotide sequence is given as TGTGCCAGCAGCCGGACCGGGGAAAAGGACTATGGCTACACCTTC. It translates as CASSRTGEKDYGYTF. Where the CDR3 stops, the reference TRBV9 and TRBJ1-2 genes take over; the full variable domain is DSGVTQTPKHLITATGQRVTLRCSPRSGDLSVYWYQQSLDQGLQFLIQYYNGEERAKGNILERFSAQQFPDLHSELNLSSLELGDSALYFCASSRTGEKDYGYTFGSGTRLTVV.